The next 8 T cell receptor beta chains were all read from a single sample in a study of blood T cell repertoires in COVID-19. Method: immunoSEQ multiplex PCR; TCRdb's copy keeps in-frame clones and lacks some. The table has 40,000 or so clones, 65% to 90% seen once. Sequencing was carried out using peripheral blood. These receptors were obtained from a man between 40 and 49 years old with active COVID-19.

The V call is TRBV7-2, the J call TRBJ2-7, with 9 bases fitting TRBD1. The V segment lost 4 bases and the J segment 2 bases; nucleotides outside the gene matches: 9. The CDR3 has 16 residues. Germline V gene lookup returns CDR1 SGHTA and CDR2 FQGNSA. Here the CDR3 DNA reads TGTGCCAGCAGCTCGACCGGGACAGGGAAGACCTACGAGCAGTACTTC. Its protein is CASSSTGTGKTYEQYF.

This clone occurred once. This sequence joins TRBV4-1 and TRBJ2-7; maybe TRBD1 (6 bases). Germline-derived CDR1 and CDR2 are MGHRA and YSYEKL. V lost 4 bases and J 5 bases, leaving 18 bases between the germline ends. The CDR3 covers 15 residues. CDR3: CASSPGALTGDEQYF. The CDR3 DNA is TGCGCCAGCAGCCCCGGTGCCTTGACAGGCGACGAGCAGTACTTC.

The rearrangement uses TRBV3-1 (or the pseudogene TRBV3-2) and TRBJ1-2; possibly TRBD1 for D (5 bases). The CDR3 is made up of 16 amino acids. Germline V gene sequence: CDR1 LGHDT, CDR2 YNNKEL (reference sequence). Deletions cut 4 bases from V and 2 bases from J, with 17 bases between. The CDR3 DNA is TGTGCCAGCAGCCTGATATCGGGCGGGGGGAACTATGGCTACACCTTC. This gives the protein CASSLISGGGNYGYTF.

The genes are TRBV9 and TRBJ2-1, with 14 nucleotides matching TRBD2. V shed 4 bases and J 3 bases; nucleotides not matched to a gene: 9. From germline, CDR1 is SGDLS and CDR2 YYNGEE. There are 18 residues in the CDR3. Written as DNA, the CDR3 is TGTGCCAGCAGCTCCCGGACTAGCGGGAGGCTCTTCTACAATGAGCAGTTCTTC. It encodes CASSSRTSGRLFYNEQFF.

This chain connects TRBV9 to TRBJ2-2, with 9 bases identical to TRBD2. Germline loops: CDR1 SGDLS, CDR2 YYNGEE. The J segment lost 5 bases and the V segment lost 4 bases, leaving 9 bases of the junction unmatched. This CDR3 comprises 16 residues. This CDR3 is CASSPRGREGTGELFF. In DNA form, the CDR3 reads TGTGCCAGCAGCCCGAGGGGGCGGGAGGGGACCGGGGAGCTGTTTTTT.

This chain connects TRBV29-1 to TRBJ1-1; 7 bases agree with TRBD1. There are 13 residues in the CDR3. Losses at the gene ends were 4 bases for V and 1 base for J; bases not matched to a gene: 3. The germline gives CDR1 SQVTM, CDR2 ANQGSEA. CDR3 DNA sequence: TGCAGCGTTGTGGGACAGTGGAACACTGAAGCTTTCTTT. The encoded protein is CSVVGQWNTEAFF.

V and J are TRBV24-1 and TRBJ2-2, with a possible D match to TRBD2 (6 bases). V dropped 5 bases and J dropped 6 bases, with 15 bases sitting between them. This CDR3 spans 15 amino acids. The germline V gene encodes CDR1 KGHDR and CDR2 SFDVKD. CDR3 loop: CATSAAGQDAGELFF. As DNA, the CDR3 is TGTGCCACCAGTGCGGCGGGGCAGGATGCCGGGGAGCTGTTTTTT.

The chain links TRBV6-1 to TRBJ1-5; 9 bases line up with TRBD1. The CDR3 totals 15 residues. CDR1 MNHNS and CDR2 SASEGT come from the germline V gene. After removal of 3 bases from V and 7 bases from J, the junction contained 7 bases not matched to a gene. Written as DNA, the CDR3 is TGTGCCAGCAGTGAGGGGACAGGGTATGGCCAGCCCCAGCATTTT. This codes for CASSEGTGYGQPQHF.